This T cell receptor beta chain came from a study of T-cell reconstitution after alpha-beta-depleted transplantation in children listed by TCRdb under 2016. With respect to the entire study: Using TCR repertoire profiling, the study followed T-cell immune reconstitution in a quantitative way in children after TCRalphabeta/CD19-depleted allogeneic hematopoietic cell transplantation.

Library generation was performed with PCR. For sequencing, an Illumina HiSeq 2500 was employed. Molecular barcoding was employed in the preparation of TCR libraries, with unique molecular identifiers being used to normalize TCRbeta repertoire quantification. In TCRdb, the public reads were trimmed at Q25 with fastp and aligned with MiXCR, with productive beta chains retained. Identical CDR3 protein sequences are pooled into one entry, listed with their most common genes and DNA. A total of about 600,000 distinct CDR3 sequences appear in this sample, roughly a tenth of them only once. Less than 5% of the sample belongs to the ten largest clones. This clonotype was picked up many times. What antigen it recognizes has not been identified. Base qualities are not provided; no much larger clone lies one nucleotide away. The sequence was obtained from a human donor who donated a stem cell graft to a child with acute myeloid leukemia. This specimen was PBMCs from the stem cell graft donor, taken from the stem cell graft.

The DNA reads as follows: TGTGCCAGCAGCCCAGGGGGCGGCTCCTACAATGAGCAGTTCTTC. Its translation reads: CASSPGGGSYNEQFF. The V and J genes are TRBV5-8 and TRBJ2-1; TRBD1 aligns with 8 central bases. CDR1 and CDR2, per the germline V gene, are SGHTS and YDEGEE. The CDR3 starts with the cysteine, ends with the phenylalanine, and has 15 residues. Only the CDR3 DNA stays, 45 bases, in frame from base 1. V ends up 4 bases short and J 0 bases short, with an unmatched junction base count of 3.